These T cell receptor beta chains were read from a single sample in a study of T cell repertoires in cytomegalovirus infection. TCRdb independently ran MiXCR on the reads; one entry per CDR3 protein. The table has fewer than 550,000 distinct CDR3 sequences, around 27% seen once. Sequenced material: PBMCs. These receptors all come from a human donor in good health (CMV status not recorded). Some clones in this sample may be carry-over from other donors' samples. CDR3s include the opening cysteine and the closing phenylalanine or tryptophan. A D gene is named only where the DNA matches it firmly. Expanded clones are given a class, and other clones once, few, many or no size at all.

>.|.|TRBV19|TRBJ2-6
CASTYSGANVLTF
TGTGCCAGTACCTACTCTGGGGCCAACGTCCTGACTTTC
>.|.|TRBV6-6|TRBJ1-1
CASSYWGRLAEAFF
TGTGCCAGCAGTTACTGGGGGCGCCTTGCTGAAGCTTTCTTT
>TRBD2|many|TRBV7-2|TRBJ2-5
CASSLGLDRGTQYF
TGTGCCAGCAGCCTGGGACTAGATCGTGGGACCCAGTACTTC
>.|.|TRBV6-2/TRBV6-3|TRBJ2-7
CASRDPPIDQQYF
TGTGCCAGCAGGGACCCGCCTATCGATCAGCAGTACTTC
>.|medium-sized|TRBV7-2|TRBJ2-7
CASRPALGGTYEQYF
TGTGCCAGCAGACCCGCCCTCGGCGGGACCTACGAGCAGTACTTC
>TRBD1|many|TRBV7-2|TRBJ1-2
CASSLVVGDRGLRGYTF
TGTGCCAGCAGCTTAGTAGTAGGAGACAGGGGTCTGAGGGGCTACACCTTC
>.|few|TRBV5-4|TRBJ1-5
CASSQGGVNQPQHF
TGTGCCAGCAGCCAGGGAGGGGTCAATCAGCCCCAGCATTTT
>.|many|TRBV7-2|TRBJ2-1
CASSFDRGNEQFF
TGTGCCAGCAGCTTCGATAGGGGCAATGAGCAGTTCTTC
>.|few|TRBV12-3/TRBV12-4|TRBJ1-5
CASLRGHSNQPQHF
TGTGCCAGCCTTAGGGGACATAGCAATCAGCCCCAGCATTTT
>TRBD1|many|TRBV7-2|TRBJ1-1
CASNQGGSTEAFF
TGTGCCAGCAATCAGGGGGGCAGCACTGAAGCTTTCTTT
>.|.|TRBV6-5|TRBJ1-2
CASSYDGIYGYTF
TGTGCCAGCAGTTACGATGGAATCTATGGCTACACCTTC
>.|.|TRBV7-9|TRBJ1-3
CASSLIPRDTNSGNTIYF
TGTGCCAGCAGCTTAATTCCCCGGGACACGAACTCTGGAAACACCATATATTTT
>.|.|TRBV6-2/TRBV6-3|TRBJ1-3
CASQSGNTIYF
TGTGCCAGCCAATCCGGAAACACCATATATTTT
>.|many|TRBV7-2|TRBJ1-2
CASSLPDGRDYGYTF
TGTGCCAGCAGCTTACCTGACGGGAGAGACTATGGCTACACCTTC
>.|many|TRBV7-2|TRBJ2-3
CASSPLQGTDTQYF
TGTGCCAGCAGCCCTCTACAGGGCACAGATACGCAGTATTTT
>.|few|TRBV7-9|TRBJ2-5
CASSLGADNRETQYF
TGTGCCAGCAGCTTAGGAGCAGACAATCGAGAGACCCAGTACTTC
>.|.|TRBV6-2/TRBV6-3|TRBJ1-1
CASQRDAEAFF
TGTGCCAGCCAGAGGGACGCTGAAGCTTTCTTT
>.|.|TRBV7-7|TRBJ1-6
CASSLGIMRGVNSPLHF
TGTGCTAGCAGCTTAGGGATTATGAGGGGAGTAAATTCACCCCTCCACTTT
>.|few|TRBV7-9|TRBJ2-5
CASSLGSVRYQETQYF
TGTGCCAGCAGCTTAGGTTCTGTGAGGTACCAAGAGACCCAGTACTTC
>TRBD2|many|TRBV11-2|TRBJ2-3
CASSSLAGTPQYF
TGTGCCAGCAGCTCACTAGCGGGAACCCCGCAGTATTTT
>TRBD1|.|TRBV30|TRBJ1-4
CAWRSLDRRNEKLFF
TGTGCCTGGAGATCCTTGGACAGGCGTAATGAAAAACTGTTTTTT
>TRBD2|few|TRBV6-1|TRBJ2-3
CASSRASGSKVDTQYF
TGTGCCAGCAGTCGGGCTAGCGGGAGTAAGGTAGATACGCAGTATTTT
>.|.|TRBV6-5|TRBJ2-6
CASTPRFSGANVLTF
TGTGCCAGCACGCCGAGGTTCTCTGGGGCCAACGTCCTGACTTTC
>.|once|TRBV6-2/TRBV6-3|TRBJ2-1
CATTLGGLPYNEQFF
TGTGCCACCACCCTTGGGGGCCTCCCTTACAATGAGCAGTTCTTC
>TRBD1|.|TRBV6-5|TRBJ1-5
CATSGDRNQPQHF
TGTGCCACTTCAGGGGACAGGAATCAGCCCCAGCATTTT
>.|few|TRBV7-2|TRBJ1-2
CASSLSDYDGYTF
TGTGCCAGCAGCTTATCAGATTATGATGGCTACACCTTC
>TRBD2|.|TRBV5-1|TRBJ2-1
CASTETSGSYNEQFF
TGCGCCAGCACCGAGACTAGCGGGAGCTACAATGAGCAGTTCTTC
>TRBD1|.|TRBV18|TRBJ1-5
CASSPGDRGQPQHF
TGTGCCAGCTCACCAGGGGACAGGGGTCAGCCCCAGCATTTT
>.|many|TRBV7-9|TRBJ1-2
CASSLAGGRKDGYTF
TGTGCCAGCAGCTTAGCGGGGGGGCGCAAGGATGGCTACACCTTC
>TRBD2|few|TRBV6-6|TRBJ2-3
CASRTGTSTTDTQYF
TGTGCCAGCAGAACCGGGACTAGCACCACAGATACGCAGTATTTT
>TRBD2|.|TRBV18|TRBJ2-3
CASSPPIWLAVFHTDTQYF
TGTGCCAGCTCACCACCGATTTGGCTAGCGGTTTTCCACACAGATACGCAGTATTTT
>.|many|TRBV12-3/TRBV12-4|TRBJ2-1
CASRKGLPAYNEQFF
TGTGCCAGCAGAAAGGGACTCCCGGCCTACAATGAGCAGTTCTTC
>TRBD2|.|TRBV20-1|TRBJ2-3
CSARDWTSGRAADTQYF
TGCAGTGCTAGAGACTGGACTAGCGGGAGAGCCGCAGATACGCAGTATTTT
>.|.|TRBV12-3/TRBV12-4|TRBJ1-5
CASSLRTGQPQHF
TGTGCCAGCAGTTTAAGGACCGGGCAACCCCAGCATTTT
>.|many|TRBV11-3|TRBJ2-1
CASSLLPSSYNEQFF
TGTGCCAGCAGCTTATTGCCGAGCTCCTACAATGAGCAGTTCTTC
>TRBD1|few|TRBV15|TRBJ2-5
CATSRDGDREETQYF
TGTGCCACCAGCAGAGATGGAGACAGGGAAGAGACCCAGTACTTC
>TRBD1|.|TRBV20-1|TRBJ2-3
CSARDRRTGATDTQYF
TGCAGTGCTAGAGATCGGAGGACAGGGGCCACAGATACGCAGTATTTT
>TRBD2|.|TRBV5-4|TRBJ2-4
CASSSGTSGSSAKNIQYF
TGTGCCAGCAGCTCCGGGACTAGCGGGAGCAGTGCCAAAAACATTCAGTACTTC
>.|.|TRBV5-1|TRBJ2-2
CASSSGQITGELFF
TGCGCCAGCAGCTCCGGACAGATCACCGGGGAGCTGTTTTTT
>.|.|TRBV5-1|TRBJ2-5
CASRPQGLRNQETQYF
TGCGCCAGCAGGCCCCAAGGACTAAGGAACCAGGAGACCCAGTACTTC
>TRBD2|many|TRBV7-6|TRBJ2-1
CASRRLAGSYNEQFF
TGTGCCAGCAGAAGACTAGCGGGCTCCTACAATGAGCAGTTCTTC
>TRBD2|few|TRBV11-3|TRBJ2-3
CASSWAGVVTDTQYF
TGTGCCAGCAGCTGGGCGGGAGTCGTCACAGATACGCAGTATTTT
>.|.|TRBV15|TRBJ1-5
CATRGNGQPQHF
TGTGCCACCAGAGGAAATGGCCAGCCCCAGCATTTT
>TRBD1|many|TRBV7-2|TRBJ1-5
CASSPGQGYQPQHF
TGTGCCAGCAGTCCGGGACAGGGGTACCAGCCCCAGCATTTT
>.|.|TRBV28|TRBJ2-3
CASSPTGYTDTQYF
TGTGCCAGCAGCCCCACCGGCTACACAGATACGCAGTATTTT
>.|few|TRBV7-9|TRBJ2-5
CASSLLSGGGETQYF
TGTGCCAGCAGCCTCCTCTCAGGCGGAGGAGAGACCCAGTACTTC
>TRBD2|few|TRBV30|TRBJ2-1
CAWSVRVTSGATLYNEQFF
TGTGCCTGGAGTGTACGTGTGACTAGCGGGGCTACTCTCTACAATGAGCAGTTCTTC
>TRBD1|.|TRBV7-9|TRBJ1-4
CASRPRGTGVTNEKLFF
TGTGCCAGCAGGCCTAGAGGGACAGGGGTGACTAATGAAAAACTGTTTTTT
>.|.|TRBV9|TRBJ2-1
CASSVLGSWGNEQFF
TGTGCCAGCAGCGTTCTGGGCTCGTGGGGCAATGAGCAGTTCTTC
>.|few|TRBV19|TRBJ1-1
CASSRGRGNTEAFF
TGTGCCAGTAGTAGGGGTCGAGGCAACACTGAAGCTTTCTTT
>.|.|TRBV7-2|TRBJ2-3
CASSLRQGIVNTQYF
TGTGCCAGCAGCTTAAGGCAGGGAATCGTTAATACGCAGTATTTT
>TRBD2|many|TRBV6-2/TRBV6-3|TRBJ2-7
CASTGGGTSGSYEQYF
TGTGCCAGCACCGGAGGGGGGACTAGCGGGAGTTACGAGCAGTACTTC